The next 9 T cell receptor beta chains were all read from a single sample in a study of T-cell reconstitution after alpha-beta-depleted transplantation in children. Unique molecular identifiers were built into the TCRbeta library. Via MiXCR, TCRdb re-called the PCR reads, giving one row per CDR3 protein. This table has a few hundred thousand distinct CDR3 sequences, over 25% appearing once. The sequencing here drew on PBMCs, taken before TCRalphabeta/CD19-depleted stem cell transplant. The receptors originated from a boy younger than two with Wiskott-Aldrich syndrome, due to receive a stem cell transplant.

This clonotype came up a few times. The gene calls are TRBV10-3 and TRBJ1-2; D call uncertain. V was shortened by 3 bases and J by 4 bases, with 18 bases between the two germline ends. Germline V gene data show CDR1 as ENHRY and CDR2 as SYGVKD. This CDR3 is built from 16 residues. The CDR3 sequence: CAISDRNEGSGYGYTF. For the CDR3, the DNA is TGTGCCATCAGTGACCGTAATGAGGGTTCGGGCTATGGCTACACCTTC.

In DNA, the CDR3 is TGTGCCAGCAGTTTGTACTACCTTTACGAGCAGTACTTC. Its protein is CASSLYYLYEQYF. The chain uses TRBV27 and TRBJ2-7; D gene unclear. This CDR3 has 13 residues. Germline V gene data show CDR1 as MNHEY and CDR2 as SMNVEV (reference sequence). The V end was cut by 3 bases, the J end by 4 bases, with 10 bases between.

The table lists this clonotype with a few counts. Here the CDR3 reads CASSLAQGETQYF. The CDR3 region has the DNA TGTGCCAGCAGCTTAGCGCAGGGAGAGACCCAGTACTTC. The chain links TRBV7-9 to TRBJ2-5; perhaps TRBD1 as D (5 bases). Germline CDR1 reads SEHNR; CDR2 reads FQNEAQ (reference sequence). V was cut by 0 bases and J by 4 bases, with 6 bases left in between. The CDR3 length is 13 residues.

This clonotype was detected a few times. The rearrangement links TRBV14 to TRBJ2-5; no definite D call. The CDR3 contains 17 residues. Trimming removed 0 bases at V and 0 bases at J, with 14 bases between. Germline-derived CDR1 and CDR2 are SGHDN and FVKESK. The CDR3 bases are TGTGCCAGCAGCCAAGATCGGGCACTCCAGTACCAAGAGACCCAGTACTTC. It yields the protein CASSQDRALQYQETQYF.

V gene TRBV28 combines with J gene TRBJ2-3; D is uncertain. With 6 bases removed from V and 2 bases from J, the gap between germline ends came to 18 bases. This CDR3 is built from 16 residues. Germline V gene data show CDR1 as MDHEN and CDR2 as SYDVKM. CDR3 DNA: TGTGCCAGCAGGCTGGCAGACTTTCGATACACAGATACGCAGTATTTT. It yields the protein CASRLADFRYTDTQYF.

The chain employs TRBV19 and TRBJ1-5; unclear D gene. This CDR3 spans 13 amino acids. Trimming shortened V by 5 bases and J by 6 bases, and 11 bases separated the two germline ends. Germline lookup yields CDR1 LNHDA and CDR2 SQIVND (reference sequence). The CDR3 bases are TGTGCCAGTAGTGCGGTCACTTTTCAGCCCCAGCATTTT. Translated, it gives CASSAVTFQPQHF.

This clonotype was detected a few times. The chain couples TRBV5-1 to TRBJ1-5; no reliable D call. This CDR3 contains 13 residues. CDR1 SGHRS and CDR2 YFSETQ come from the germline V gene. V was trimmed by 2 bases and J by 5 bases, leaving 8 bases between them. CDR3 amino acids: CASSFTPDQPQHF. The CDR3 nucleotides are TGCGCCAGCAGCTTCACGCCGGATCAGCCCCAGCATTTT.

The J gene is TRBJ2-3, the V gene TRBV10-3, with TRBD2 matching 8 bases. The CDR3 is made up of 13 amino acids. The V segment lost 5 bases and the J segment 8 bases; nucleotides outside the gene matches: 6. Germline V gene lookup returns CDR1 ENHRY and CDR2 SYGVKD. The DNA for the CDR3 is TGTGCCATCAGTTCCATGACTAGCGTTACGCAGTATTTT. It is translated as CAISSMTSVTQYF.

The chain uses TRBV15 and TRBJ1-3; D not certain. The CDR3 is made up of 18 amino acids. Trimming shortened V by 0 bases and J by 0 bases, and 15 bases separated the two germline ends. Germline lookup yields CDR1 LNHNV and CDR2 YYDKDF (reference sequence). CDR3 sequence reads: CATSRDRGGSYSGNTIYF. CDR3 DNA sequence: TGTGCCACCAGCAGAGATCGGGGTGGAAGCTACTCTGGAAACACCATATATTTT.